This entry lists 21 T cell receptor beta chains sequenced from one sample in a study of patients and donors after allogeneic stem cell transplantation. TCRdb recomputed calls from the RT-PCR reads with MiXCR, one row per CDR3 protein. The sample lists about 160,000 distinct CDR3 sequences, 30% to 45% occurring once. The sample taken for sequencing was blood, either unsorted or a sorted T cell fraction (not recorded which). These receptors all stem from a human donor who was either an allogeneic HSCT recipient or a stem cell or donor lymphocyte infusion donor (not recorded which). It is not recorded whose cells these are; they may come from a transplant donor.

The V and J genes are TRBV29-1 and TRBJ1-1; D might be TRBD1 (6 bases). V lost 4 bases and J lost 5, with 20 bases in between. The CDR3 length is 15 residues. Looked up from germline, CDR1 is SQVTM and CDR2 is ANQGSEA. The CDR3 here is CSVASLPGQRTEAFF. CDR3 DNA: TGCAGCGTTGCGTCTCTTCCCGGACAGCGGACTGAAGCTTTCTTT.

Turning to this clonotype: It may be a read error: a sequence one base away is much more abundant. This sequence joins TRBV5-6 and TRBJ1-5; 8 nucleotides match TRBD1. Looked up from germline, CDR1 is SGHDT and CDR2 is YYEEEE. The CDR3 covers 15 residues. V dropped 2 bases and J dropped 5; count of bases not matched to a gene: 6. The CDR3 bases are TGTGCCAGCAGCTTACAGGGGGGAAGCTATCAGCCCCAGCATTTT. Protein sequence: CASSLQGGSYQPQHF.

This clonotype appeared a few times. This chain joins TRBV25-1 and TRBJ1-2; D perhaps matches TRBD1 (5 bases). Trimming left V 2 bases short and J 8 bases short, with 6 bases between. CDR1 is MGHDK, CDR2 SYGVNS, per germline. The CDR3 sequence is 11 residues long. Written as DNA, the CDR3 is TGTGCCAGCAGTGAACAGGGCGGCTACACCTTC. This gives the protein CASSEQGGYTF.

This chain's CDR3 is CASSQDPRAEGTEAFF. CDR3 in DNA: TGCGCCAGCAGCCAGGACCCCAGGGCCGAGGGCACTGAAGCTTTCTTT. The J gene is TRBJ1-1, the V gene TRBV4-3; maybe TRBD1 (5 bases). Trimming cost V 3 bases and J 4 bases, with 18 bases left between them. There are 16 residues in the CDR3. Per germline, CDR1 LGHNA and CDR2 YSLEER.

This clonotype was detected a few times. This chain uses TRBV6-1 with TRBJ1-2; maybe TRBD1 (6 bases). Germline CDR1 is MNHNS and CDR2 is SASEGT. Between the trimmed V and J ends, which lost 7 bases and 4 bases, there was a span of 16 bases. The CDR3 has 14 amino acids. For the CDR3, the DNA is TGTGCCAGCACCCCATTCAGGGGCGGCTATGGCTACACCTTC. Translated: CASTPFRGGYGYTF.

This clonotype was counted only a few times. V gene TRBV20-1 combines with J gene TRBJ1-1; unclear D gene. Germline CDR1 is DFQATT and CDR2 is SNEGSKA (reference sequence). The CDR3 length is 14 residues. The CDR3 is CSGPKGVSNTEAFF. For the CDR3, the DNA is TGCAGCGGACCCAAGGGCGTATCAAACACTGAAGCTTTCTTT.

This clonotype was seen just once. J is TRBJ1-6 and V is TRBV11-2; D is unclear. CDR3 length: 13 amino acids. Germline V gives CDR1 SGHAT, CDR2 FQNNGV. V lost 4 bases to trimming and J lost 8 bases, with 9 bases between them. The CDR3 is CASSSQKDSPLHF. The CDR3 DNA sequence: TGTGCCAGCAGCTCTCAGAAAGATTCACCCCTCCACTTT.

The V gene is TRBV20-1, the J gene TRBJ1-2, with D possibly being TRBD1 (5 bases). Germline V gives CDR1 DFQATT, CDR2 SNEGSKA (reference sequence). This CDR3 is built from 15 residues. Trimming took 0 bases from V and 4 from J, leaving 15 bases between them. CDR3 bases: TGCAGTGCTAGAGACCGAAAACAGGACCTCTATGGCTACACCTTC. Translation gives CSARDRKQDLYGYTF.

This clonotype was observed a single time. V is TRBV7-8 and J is TRBJ2-1, with D hard to call. The CDR3 loop spans 11 amino acids. The germline V gene has CDR1 SGHVS and CDR2 FQNEAQ. Trimming removed 3 bases at V and 10 bases at J, with 7 bases between. As DNA, the CDR3 is TGTGCCAGCAGCTTGAACGGGGAGCAGTTCTTC. Its protein is CASSLNGEQFF.

V and J are TRBV12-3 or TRBV12-4 and TRBJ1-2; 9 bases are a match to TRBD1. The V segment lost 6 bases and the J segment 5 bases; nucleotides outside the gene matches: 7. The CDR3 runs to 14 residues. CDR3 in DNA: TGTGCCAGCAGGACAGGGGGTTCCCTTTATGGCTACACCTTC. Its protein product is CASRTGGSLYGYTF.

The sample holds a few counts of this clonotype. This rearrangement joins TRBV28 to TRBJ1-6; weak D call: TRBD1 (6 bases). The ends were cut back, 7 bases at V and 9 bases at J, with 16 bases in the middle. Germline V lookup: CDR1 MDHEN, CDR2 SYDVKM. The CDR3 runs to 14 residues. CDR3 protein: CASTTYRVGSPLHF. In nucleotides, the CDR3 is TGTGCCAGCACAACGTACAGGGTGGGTTCACCCCTCCACTTT.

The chain links TRBV12-3 or TRBV12-4 to TRBJ1-1; TRBD1 is a possible D gene (5 bases). V was trimmed by 5 bases and J by 6 bases, leaving 19 bases between them. The CDR3 runs to 15 residues. The CDR3 DNA is TGTGCCAGCAGTGCCCTGTCAGGGATGATGGCTGAAGCTTTCTTT. It codes for CASSALSGMMAEAFF.

This clonotype has a handful of counts. The chain has TRBV20-1 and TRBJ2-2, with a tentative D call TRBD1 (6 bases). This CDR3 comprises 14 residues. Trimming pared 6 bases from V and 5 bases from J, leaving 16 bases between. From germline, CDR1 is DFQATT and CDR2 SNEGSKA (reference sequence). The CDR3 loop is CSALDRLGTGELFF. For the CDR3, the DNA is TGCAGTGCCCTTGACAGGTTGGGGACCGGGGAGCTGTTTTTT.

This clonotype showed up just a few times. The rearrangement uses TRBV29-1 and TRBJ1-1; D is perhaps TRBD1 (6 bases). Germline-derived CDR1 and CDR2 are SQVTM and ANQGSEA. This CDR3 contains 13 residues. V lost 0 bases and J 8 bases, leaving 13 bases between the germline ends. CDR3 in amino acids: CSVEDQGQGEAFF. The CDR3 region has the DNA TGCAGCGTTGAAGATCAGGGGCAGGGAGAAGCTTTCTTT.

The J gene is TRBJ2-2, the V gene TRBV12-3 or TRBV12-4, with a possible D match to TRBD2 (6 bases). The CDR3 is made up of 13 amino acids. The V end lost 5 bases, the J end lost 7 bases, and 11 bases lay between the germline ends. CDR3 sequence (DNA): TGTGCCAGCAGTCCGAACGGGGGCGGGGAGCTGTTTTTT. Protein product: CASSPNGGGELFF.

This chain connects TRBV30 to TRBJ2-5, with D uncertain. Per the germline V gene, CDR1 is GTSNPN and CDR2 is SVGIG (reference sequence). The CDR3 covers 13 residues. Trimming pared 0 bases from V and 1 base from J, leaving 6 bases between. CDR3 amino acids: CAWSVVVQETQYF. The CDR3, as DNA: TGTGCCTGGAGTGTAGTTGTCCAAGAGACCCAGTACTTC.

CDR3 in amino acids: CASSLRGPYEQYF. The CDR3 DNA reads TGTGCCAGCAGCCTCAGAGGCCCCTACGAGCAGTACTTC. This sequence joins TRBV6-2 or TRBV6-3 and TRBJ2-7, with D hard to call. V lost 6 bases and J 2 bases, leaving 11 bases between the germline ends. Germline V gives CDR1 MNHEY, CDR2 SVGEGT. The CDR3 totals 13 residues.

The chain recombines TRBV12-3 or TRBV12-4 with TRBJ1-2; D gene ambiguous. The CDR3 contains 18 residues. V dropped 1 base and J dropped 4 bases, with 22 bases sitting between them. The CDR3 DNA reads TGTGCCAGCAGTTTAGAGGCGAGGGATTGGAGAGGTAGCTATGGCTACACCTTC. Translated: CASSLEARDWRGSYGYTF.

The sample holds a few counts of this clonotype. The chain carries TRBV27 and TRBJ1-6; TRBD1 agrees at 8 bases. Germline CDR1 and CDR2: MNHEY and SMNVEV (reference sequence). Germline trimming cut 5 bases from V and 12 bases from J; bases unmatched to any gene: 6. The CDR3 sequence is 13 residues long. This CDR3 is CASSLDRGRPLHF. In DNA, the CDR3 is TGTGCCAGCAGTCTCGACAGGGGTCGACCCCTCCACTTT.

This rearrangement joins TRBV7-9 to TRBJ1-1, with unresolved D. V shed 0 bases and J shed 11 bases, with 7 bases lying between them. Germline loops: CDR1 SEHNR, CDR2 FQNEAQ (reference sequence). This CDR3 has 11 residues. CDR3 protein: CASSLAPEAFF. CDR3 nucleotides: TGTGCCAGCAGCTTAGCACCGGAGGCTTTCTTT.

The CDR3 nucleotides read TGTGCCAGCAGTTCGGGTGGGCGGTTAATGTCCTCCAACTATGGCTACACCTTC. Translation gives CASSSGGRLMSSNYGYTF. The gene calls are TRBV27 and TRBJ1-2; D unclear. V was clipped by 4 bases and J by 2 bases, with 23 bases between them. Germline V gene sequence: CDR1 MNHEY, CDR2 SMNVEV (reference sequence). This CDR3 is built from 18 residues.